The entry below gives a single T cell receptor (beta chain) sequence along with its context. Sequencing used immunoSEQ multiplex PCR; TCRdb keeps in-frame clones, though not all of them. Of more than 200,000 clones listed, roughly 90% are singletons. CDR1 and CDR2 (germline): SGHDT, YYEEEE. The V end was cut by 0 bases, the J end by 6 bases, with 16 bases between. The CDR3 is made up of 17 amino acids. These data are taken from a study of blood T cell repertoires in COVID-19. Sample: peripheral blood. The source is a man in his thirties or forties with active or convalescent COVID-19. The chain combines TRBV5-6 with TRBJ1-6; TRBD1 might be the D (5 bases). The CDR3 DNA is TGTGCCAGCAGCTTGGCGGGGGGGTTTAGTAGTAATTCACCCCTCCACTTT. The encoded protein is CASSLAGGFSSNSPLHF.